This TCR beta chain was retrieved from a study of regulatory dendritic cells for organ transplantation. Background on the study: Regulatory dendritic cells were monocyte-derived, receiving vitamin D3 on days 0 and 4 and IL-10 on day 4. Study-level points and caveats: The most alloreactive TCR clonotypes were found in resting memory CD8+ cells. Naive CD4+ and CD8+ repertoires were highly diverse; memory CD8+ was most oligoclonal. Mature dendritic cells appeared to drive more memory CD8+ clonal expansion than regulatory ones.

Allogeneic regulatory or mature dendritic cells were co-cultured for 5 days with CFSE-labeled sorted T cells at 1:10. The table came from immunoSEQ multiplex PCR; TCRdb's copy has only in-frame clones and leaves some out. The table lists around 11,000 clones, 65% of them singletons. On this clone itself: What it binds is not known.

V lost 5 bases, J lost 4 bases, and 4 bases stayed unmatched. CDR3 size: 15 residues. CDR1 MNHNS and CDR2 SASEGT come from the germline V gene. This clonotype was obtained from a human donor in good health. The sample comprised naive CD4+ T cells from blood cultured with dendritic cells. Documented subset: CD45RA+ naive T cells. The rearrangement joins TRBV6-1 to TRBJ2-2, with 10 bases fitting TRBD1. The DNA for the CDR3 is TGTGCCAGCAGTTTAGGGACAGGGGTCACCGGGGAGCTGTTTTTT. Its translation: CASSLGTGVTGELFF.